The 16 T cell receptor beta chains in this list originate from one sample, sequenced in a study of cytomegalovirus exposure and HLA in healthy donors. With 60 Vbeta and 13 Jbeta primers, the PCR was carried out. Data came from immunoSEQ multiplex PCR; TCRdb stores just in-frame clones and leaves some out. The repertoire consists of some 82,000 clones, with about four fifths occurring once and the leading ten covering about 2.4%. The source material was PBMCs. The receptor source for this set is a woman between 45 and 60 years old in good health and CMV-seronegative.

DNA of the CDR3: TGCAGCGTTGGGGAAGGGGCGGGGTATGGCTACACCTTC. Translated, it gives CSVGEGAGYGYTF. The V and J genes are TRBV29-1 and TRBJ1-2, with D possibly TRBD1 on 5 matching bases. The CDR3 is made up of 13 amino acids. Germline lookup yields CDR1 SQVTM and CDR2 ANQGSEA. The V end lost 4 bases, the J end lost 5 bases, and 14 bases lay between the germline ends.

The rearrangement links TRBV14 to TRBJ2-2; 9 nucleotides agree with TRBD1. Germline loops: CDR1 SGHDN, CDR2 FVKESK. CDR3 length equals 16 residues. Losses at the gene ends were 4 bases for V and 3 bases for J; bases not matched to a gene: 6. The CDR3 DNA sequence: TGTGCCAGCAGCCGTACAGGGGGCCTGCACACCGGGGAGCTGTTTTTT. Translating gives CASSRTGGLHTGELFF.

The chain links TRBV7-9 to TRBJ1-2; 9 nucleotides line up with TRBD1. CDR1 and CDR2 (germline): SEHNR, FQNEAQ (reference sequence). Unmatched junction bases numbered 4, after V lost 1 base and J lost 1 base. The CDR3 covers 16 residues. Here the CDR3 reads CASSLGPDRGNYGYTF. The CDR3, as DNA: TGTGCCAGCAGCTTAGGCCCGGACAGGGGTAACTATGGCTACACCTTC.

The chain has TRBV11-1 and TRBJ2-5; 7 bases agree with TRBD1. The J segment lost 0 bases and the V segment lost 5 bases, leaving 3 bases of the junction unmatched. Germline V gives CDR1 SGHAT, CDR2 FQDESV (reference sequence). The CDR3 totals 14 residues. The CDR3 protein is CASSRDRHQETQYF. In nucleotides, the CDR3 is TGTGCCAGCAGCCGGGACAGACACCAAGAGACCCAGTACTTC.

By share, this clone ranks as medium-sized. The V and J genes are TRBV6-1 and TRBJ2-3; 8 bases match TRBD2. After removal of 3 bases from V and 4 bases from J, the junction contained 9 bases not matched to a gene. The germline V gene encodes CDR1 MNHNS and CDR2 SASEGT. The CDR3 has 16 residues. The DNA for the CDR3 is TGTGCCAGCAGTGACGATGTGTCGGGGGGGCCAGATACGCAGTATTTT. Residues: CASSDDVSGGPDTQYF.

The chain has TRBV7-2 and TRBJ2-2, with 10 nucleotides matching TRBD1. The germline V gene has CDR1 SGHTA and CDR2 FQGNSA. CDR3 length equals 17 residues. V was clipped by 5 bases and J by 2 bases; unmatched bases: 8. As DNA, the CDR3 is TGTGCCAGCAGCCCAGAAGGGGACAGGGGCAACACCGGGGAGCTGTTTTTT. Protein sequence: CASSPEGDRGNTGELFF.

The V gene is TRBV2, the J gene TRBJ2-7, with 16 bases matching TRBD2. The J segment lost 4 bases and the V segment lost 6 bases, leaving 12 bases of the junction unmatched. Germline CDR1 SNHLY, CDR2 FYNNEI. The CDR3 is made up of 18 amino acids. The CDR3 DNA sequence: TGTGCCAGCAGAGGGGGAGGGACTAGCGGGAGGGCCGGGTACGAGCAGTACTTC. Amino acid sequence: CASRGGGTSGRAGYEQYF.

The rearrangement uses TRBV7-8 and TRBJ2-7, with 11 bases identical to TRBD2. Germline CDR1 is SGHVS and CDR2 is FQNEAQ. The CDR3 totals 14 residues. V shed 3 bases, J shed 7 bases, and the junction held 5 bases outside the gene matches. CDR3 amino acids: CASSFGLAGKEQYF. The CDR3 DNA is TGTGCCAGCAGCTTTGGACTAGCGGGTAAAGAGCAGTACTTC.

The J gene is TRBJ1-5, the V gene TRBV19, with D tentatively TRBD1 (5 bases). Germline V lookup: CDR1 LNHDA, CDR2 SQIVND (reference sequence). There are 16 residues in the CDR3. Trimming cost V 2 bases and J 4 bases, with 15 bases left between them. The CDR3 DNA reads as TGTGCCAGTAGTATAAATATAGGGGTTCGAAATCAGCCCCAGCATTTT. Protein: CASSINIGVRNQPQHF. Full variable domain (missing parts from reference TRBV19 and TRBJ1-5): DGGITQSPKYLFRKEGQNVTLSCEQNLNHDAMYWYRQDPGQGLRLIYYSQIVNDFQKGDIAEGYSVSREKKESFPLTVTSAQKNPTAFYLCASSINIGVRNQPQHFGDGTRLSIL.

The genes are TRBV28 and TRBJ2-7; 7 bases agree with TRBD1. This CDR3 has 15 residues. Per germline, CDR1 MDHEN and CDR2 SYDVKM. The V gene end was trimmed by 7 bases and the J gene end by 3 bases; junction bases not matched to a gene: 12. This CDR3 is CASTPTGEFVYEQYV. Written as DNA, the CDR3 is TGTGCCAGCACGCCAACAGGGGAGTTTGTCTACGAGCAGTACGTC.

The chain employs TRBV7-6 and TRBJ2-2, with 15 nucleotides matching TRBD2. The germline gives CDR1 SGHVS, CDR2 FNYEAQ. The CDR3 is 17 residues long. The V and J ends lost 3 bases and 4 bases, in that order; junction bases with no gene match: 3. CDR3 sequence reads: CASSLGLAGGLTGELFF. Written as DNA, the CDR3 is TGTGCCAGCAGCTTGGGACTAGCGGGGGGTCTCACCGGGGAGCTGTTTTTT.

The rearrangement joins TRBV6-5 to TRBJ2-1, with a weak D call TRBD1 (5 bases). Trimming cost V 6 bases and J 7 bases, with 19 bases left between them. CDR1 and CDR2 (germline): MNHEY, SVGAGI. The length of the CDR3 is 15 residues. The chain's CDR3 is CASSSDDSVENEQFF. The CDR3 DNA follows: TGTGCCAGCAGCTCGGACGACAGCGTGGAGAATGAGCAGTTCTTC.

The V call is TRBV6-5, the J call TRBJ1-5; the D gene is possibly TRBD1 (5 bases). Germline loops: CDR1 MNHEY, CDR2 SVGAGI. V gave up 0 bases and J gave up 5 bases, with 8 bases separating them. The CDR3 extends over 14 amino acids. CDR3 coding DNA: TGTGCCAGCAGTTACTCGGACACATATCAGCCCCAGCATTTT. Translated: CASSYSDTYQPQHF.

This rearrangement joins TRBV28 to TRBJ2-7, with 7 bases matching TRBD2. The V gene's germline CDR1 is MDHEN and CDR2 SYDVKM. This CDR3 is built from 16 residues. Trimming at V came to 2 bases and at J to 3 bases, leaving 10 bases not matched to a gene. In nucleotides, the CDR3 is TGTGCCAGCAGTTTAGCTGGACTAGGGTTTTACTACGAGCAGTACTTC. Amino acids: CASSLAGLGFYYEQYF.

The genes are TRBV14 and TRBJ1-4, with unresolved D. This CDR3 is built from 19 residues. Trimming removed 0 bases from V and 3 bases from J, with 20 bases in between. Germline V CDR1 and CDR2: SGHDN, FVKESK. This CDR3 reads CASSQDFIQRTDPNEKLFF. As DNA, the CDR3 is TGTGCCAGCAGCCAAGATTTTATACAGAGAACAGACCCTAATGAAAAACTGTTTTTT.

This chain connects TRBV9 to TRBJ1-2; 7 nucleotides align to TRBD1. The CDR3 contains 17 residues. Trimming cost V 4 bases and J 3 bases; bases outside gene matches: 15. The germline CDR1 and CDR2 sequences are SGDLS and YYNGEE. CDR3 coding DNA: TGTGCCAGCAGCCCTCGACAGGGAATCTTCGGCTACTATGGCTACACCTTC. Its protein is CASSPRQGIFGYYGYTF.